This TCR beta chain was recorded in a study of T cell responses to AZD1222 COVID-19 vaccine. Sequencing was performed with immunoSEQ multiplex PCR; in TCRdb, only in-frame clones are kept and a portion is missing. This table holds 150,000 or so clones, 93% found once. Study-wide points: Vaccination with two AZD1222 doses was followed by a rise in Spike-specific TCR breadth and depth. No day 14 peak samples; only post-peak repertoires were characterized. Nearly half of spike-specific TCRs reportedly target unmutated variant regions. Spike-wide coverage was observed for vaccine-associated CD4 TCRs, with dominant responses at 160-218 and 743-854.

This clone has just one count. Its target is not known. The germline gives CDR1 MGHRA, CDR2 YSYEKL. V trimming: 4 bases; J trimming: 7 bases; junction bases outside the gene matches: 14. The CDR3 contains 16 residues. The starting material was peripheral blood, obtained on day 0 of AZD1222 vaccination. The chain has TRBV4-1 and TRBJ1-1; 8 bases map to TRBD1. This TCR came from an adult in good health. The CDR3 bases are TGCGCCAGCAGCCTCTCGACAGGGGCTAGGTCCAATGAAGCTTTCTTT. As protein: CASSLSTGARSNEAFF.